What follows is one TCR beta chain and its context. Its antigen is not known. Germline CDR1 reads LGHDT; CDR2 reads YNNKEL (reference sequence). The junction had 5 bases not matched to a gene; V was cut back by 1 base and J by 2 bases. The CDR3 has 17 amino acids. This sample is part of a study of identical twins. TCRdb itself ran the 5' RACE reads through MiXCR, one entry per CDR3 protein. Of approximately 680,000 distinct CDR3 sequences in the sample, around 7.5% were seen once. Findings of the study overall: Low generation probability was overrepresented in out-of-frame alpha sequences shared by twins. Cord blood beta clonotypes that were abundant carried fewer insertions, and memory repertoires showed no such trend.

The data also belong to a second study, concerning yellow fever vaccine responses in identical twins.

The chain combines TRBV3-1 with TRBJ1-4, with 9 bases aligning to TRBD1. The sequenced sample consisted of PBMCs. This TCR was recovered from a woman aged 18-29 years in good health. CDR3 nucleotides: TGTGCCAGCAGCCAAGTTAACAGGGGGCGGACTAATGAAAAACTGTTTTTT. This translates into CASSQVNRGRTNEKLFF.